This passage covers 8 T cell receptor beta chains from one sample sequenced in a study of CD8+CD57+ T cells in acquired aplastic anemia. Profiling that covered TCR beta VDJ and CDR3 relied on genomic DNA as its template. TCRdb re-called the reads with MiXCR, one entry per CDR3 protein. The sample has approximately 170,000 distinct CDR3 sequences, under 75% seen once. The sample consisted of sorted CD4+, CD8+, or CD8+CD57+ T cells (not recorded which) from PBMCs. The receptors here all came from a human donor in good health.

The chain employs TRBV20-1 and TRBJ1-1; no reliable D call. Trimming left V 0 bases short and J 1 base short, with 12 bases between. CDR3 size: 15 residues. Per the germline V gene, CDR1 is DFQATT and CDR2 is SNEGSKA (reference sequence). The CDR3 DNA is TGCAGTGCTAGAGAGCCGAGAGTGAGGAACACTGAAGCTTTCTTT. Amino acids: CSAREPRVRNTEAFF.

This sequence joins TRBV12-3 or TRBV12-4 and TRBJ1-5; 8 nucleotides align to TRBD1. The length of the CDR3 is 14 residues. Unmatched junction bases numbered 8, after V lost 6 bases and J lost 7 bases. The CDR3, as DNA: TGTGCCAGCAGCCGAGGACAGGGTGGACAGCCCCAGCATTTT. This codes for CASSRGQGGQPQHF.

This chain links TRBV19 with TRBJ2-3; D possibly corresponds to TRBD2 (6 bases). The germline V gene encodes CDR1 LNHDA and CDR2 SQIVND (reference sequence). Trimming removed 5 bases at V and 2 bases at J, with 8 bases between. The CDR3 runs to 13 residues. The CDR3 reads CASSASDTDTQYF. In DNA form, the CDR3 reads TGTGCCAGTAGTGCTAGCGACACAGATACGCAGTATTTT.

As for this clonotype: One base away lies a much larger clone, so this may be a sequencing read error. The chain employs TRBV7-8 and TRBJ2-4; TRBD2 aligns across 9 bases. The CDR3 is made up of 16 amino acids. The germline V gene has CDR1 SGHVS and CDR2 FQNEAQ. CDR3 DNA: TGTGCCAGCAGCTTTAGGCGGGAGGGAGCCGAAAACATTCAGTACTTC. Translating gives CASSFRREGAENIQYF.

The gene calls are TRBV7-9 and TRBJ2-7; D gene ambiguous. Germline V gene sequence: CDR1 SEHNR, CDR2 FQNEAQ (reference sequence). This CDR3 is 15 amino acids long. Deletions cut 0 bases from V and 0 bases from J, with 9 bases between. The CDR3 DNA is TGTGCCAGCAGCTTAGCTGGTCCAGGCTCCTACGAGCAGTACTTC. This encodes CASSLAGPGSYEQYF.

The chain is built from TRBV2 and TRBJ2-3; 9 bases are shared with TRBD1. Unmatched junction bases numbered 7, after V lost 5 bases and J lost 10 bases. Germline V gene sequence: CDR1 SNHLY, CDR2 FYNNEI. This CDR3 comprises 13 residues. This CDR3 reads CASSTGTGGAQYF. The CDR3, as DNA: TGTGCCAGCAGTACCGGTACAGGGGGCGCGCAGTATTTT. The full variable domain, rest sourced from reference TRBV2 and TRBJ2-3, is EPEVTQTPSHQVTQMGQEVILRCVPISNHLYFYWYRQILGQKVEFLVSFYNNEISEKSEIFDDQFSVERPDGSNFTLKIRSTKLEDSAMYFCASSTGTGGAQYFGPGTRLTVL.

Of note for this clonotype: Because it lacks the conserved phenylalanine or tryptophan at the end, this CDR3 is likely a read error. It is unclear where the CDR3 begins or ends on the DNA, so no DNA is shown, and the CDR3 is as TCRdb lists it. This sequence joins TRBV20-1 and TRBJ1-1; whether TRBD1, the table's D call, matches the DNA was not checked. The CDR3 is 11 residues long, counting both termini. Germline V CDR1 and CDR2: DFQATT, SNEGSKA (reference sequence). CDR3 residues: CSARVTGQSFS.

This clonotype was recorded once. At one end, the junction sequence differs from germline, possibly due to a read error. The chain recombines TRBV10-3 with TRBJ1-1; the match to TRBD1 covers 9 bases. Germline V lookup: CDR1 ENHRY, CDR2 SYGVKD. The CDR3 consists of 15 residues. As DNA, the CDR3 is TGTGCCATCAGTGTGGCGGGACAGGGTAAAACTGAAGCTTCCTTT. It codes for CAISVAGQGKTEASF.